This record covers a single TCR beta chain. No antigen is known for it. The use of a sample-barcoded 5' primer and a J-beta primer mix characterized a second PCR of about 7 to 12 cycles. TCRdb reprocessed the 5' RACE reads with MiXCR, giving one entry per CDR3 protein. Here the sample spans approximately 800,000 distinct CDR3 sequences, approximately 35% being singletons. Germline loops: CDR1 SQVTM, CDR2 ANQGSEA. The CDR3 is made up of 14 amino acids. J lost 0 bases, V lost 7 bases, and 8 bases had no gene match. The data are from a study of blood T cells in healthy people across ages. Study results and limitations: Diversity of TCR beta per million T cells declined in a roughly linear way with age.

This TCR derives from a young man in good health. The specimen was blood. The chain has TRBV29-1 and TRBJ1-1, with 7 positions matching TRBD1. The CDR3 protein is CSASEGAMNTEAFF. In DNA, the CDR3 is TGCAGCGCCTCCGAGGGGGCAATGAACACTGAAGCTTTCTTT.